The clone carrying this T cell receptor beta chain was counted only a few times. Its antigen is still unknown. Unique-molecular-identifier-tagged TCR beta cDNA libraries were used. With about 1 to 11 million T cells as the source, roughly 0.5 million cDNA molecules resulted. TCRdb reprocessed the PCR reads with MiXCR, giving one entry per CDR3 protein. Here the sample spans about half a million distinct CDR3 sequences, less than 45% being singletons. V was pared by 5 bases and J by 4 bases, with 5 bases of the junction left unmatched. Germline values: CDR1 SGHTA, CDR2 FQGNSA. The CDR3 covers 15 residues. The source of the sample is a study of post-analysis software for immune sequencing data. Whole-study context: Relapsing-remitting, secondary progressive and progressive-relapsing multiple sclerosis courses were included.

Overall study results and limits: TRBV5-6, TRBV5-1 and TRBV20-1 belonged to a set of roughly 5 TRBV segments that were more frequent in patients than controls. Compared against controls, patients with multiple sclerosis displayed significantly lower normalized Chao1 diversity. Under F measure analysis, samples from one preparation batch co-clustered strongly.

The clonotype was recovered from a girl aged 5-17 years with multiple sclerosis. The chain couples TRBV7-2 to TRBJ1-5, with 10 nucleotides matching TRBD1. Material for sequencing was blood. CDR3 nucleotide sequence: TGTGCCAGCAGCCTCGGGGGACAGGGGAATCAGCCCCAGCATTTT. It is translated as CASSLGGQGNQPQHF.